The T cell receptor (beta chain) under discussion was sequenced for a study of T cell repertoires in cytomegalovirus infection. Study summary: Recently identified HLA-C-restricted and well-studied HLA-B-restricted CMV epitopes were used. Indicated by public TCR beta signatures were CMV infection and matching HLA type.

Study conclusions and caveats: Dominating the ex vivo response were TCR beta clonotypes that were CMV-specific and HLA-C-restricted. Cumulative public TCR beta family frequency identified carriers of CMV plus the relevant HLA.

The CDR3 length is 16 residues. The V gene's germline CDR1 is SGHTA and CDR2 FQGNSA. On this clonotype: What it binds is unknown. The junction does not match germline at one end; this may be a read error.

TCRdb used MiXCR to reprocess the reads, holding one entry per CDR3 protein. The sample yields some 560,000 distinct CDR3 sequences, approximately 40% seen once. This sample comprised cultured PBMCs, obtained from culture after CMV antigen stimulation. The chain uses TRBV7-2 and TRBJ2-5, with a possible D match to TRBD2 (5 bases). The sequence derives from a human donor in good health (CMV status not recorded). Some clones in this sample may be carry-over from other donors' samples. This CDR3 reads CPSSLPHGRGQETQYF. CDR3 nucleotide sequence: TGTCCCAGCAGCTTACCCCATGGACGAGGGCAAGAGACCCAGTACTTC.